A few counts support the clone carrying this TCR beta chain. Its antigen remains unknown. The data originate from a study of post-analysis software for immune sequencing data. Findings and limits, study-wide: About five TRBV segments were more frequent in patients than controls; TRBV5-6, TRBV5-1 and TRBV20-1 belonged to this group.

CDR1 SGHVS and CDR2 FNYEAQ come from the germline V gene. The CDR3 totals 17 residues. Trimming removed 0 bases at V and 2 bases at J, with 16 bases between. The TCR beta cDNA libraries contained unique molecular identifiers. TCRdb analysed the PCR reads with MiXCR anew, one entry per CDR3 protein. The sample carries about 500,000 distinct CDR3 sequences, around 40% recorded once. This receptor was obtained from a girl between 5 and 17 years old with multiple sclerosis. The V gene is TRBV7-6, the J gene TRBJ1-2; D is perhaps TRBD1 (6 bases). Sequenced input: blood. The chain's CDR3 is CASSLAPSLTGNYGYTF. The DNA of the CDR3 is TGTGCCAGCAGCTTAGCACCTTCCCTGACAGGCAACTATGGCTACACCTTC.